The sequence of this T cell receptor (beta chain) was determined in a study of T cells after yellow fever vaccination (dated by TCRdb to about 2019). With regard to the full study: The SMART-Seq v4 Ultra Low Input RNA kit was used to prepare libraries from fractions with low cell numbers. Blood samples were taken at several timepoints before and after primary and secondary immunization, and bulk PBMC replicates and cell subsets were isolated. To follow T-cell clones before and after both primary and booster YFV17D yellow fever vaccination, bulk TCR alpha and beta repertoires underwent longitudinal sequencing. Two healthy male donors, one aged 18 to 30 and one aged 30 to 40 years, were included in the cohort.

The germline V gene gives CDR1 as SNHLY and CDR2 as FYNNEI. Deletion took 0 bases off V and 0 bases off J, with a span of 10 bases between the germline ends. The cysteine opens and the phenylalanine closes a CDR3 of 16 amino acids. Only the CDR3 region is kept as DNA, spanning 48 bases read in frame from base 1. Synthesis of TCR cDNA relied on 5'RACE template switching, a step that introduced a universal primer site along with unique molecular identifiers. cDNA synthesis was primed from both the TCR alpha and TCR beta constant segments. Library amplification involved two PCR steps, and the second step added sample barcodes and sequencing adapters. Libraries were sequenced on Illumina HiSeq 2500 (2x100 bp) or NovaSeq (2x150 bp). As for how the authors treated the data: Reads were demultiplexed and collapsed into UMI consensus sequences with MIGEC, and V(D)J alignment was performed with MiXCR. Vaccine-responding clonotypes were defined with edgeR using replicate PBMC samples, requiring FDR below 0.01 and a log2 fold change above 5 up to day 15. Each bulk clonotype was labeled CD4 or CD8 based on which sequenced repertoire, CD4 or CD8, contained the clonotype at higher abundance. TCRdb's own reprocessing of the public reads used fastp at Q25 and MiXCR and kept productive beta chains. Every entry covers one CDR3 protein and lists the most common genes and DNA from its rows. TCRdb assigned the V and J calls; the authors' analysis was not used. Within this sample are some 160,000 distinct CDR3 sequences, with about 7% of them counted one time only. Roughly 2.5% of the sample comes from the top ten.

This sample's treatment or condition label indicates: live attenuated yellow fever vaccine strain. A standard Ficoll-Paque protocol was used to isolate PBMCs from peripheral blood. Dynabeads CD4 and CD8 positive selection kits were used to isolate CD4 and CD8 T-cell fractions. RNA was extracted with TriZol from bulk PBMCs, CD4 and CD8 fractions, and dextramer-positive and dextramer-negative fractions. What the study reported, not specific to this receptor: Compared with the primary T-cell response, the secondary T-cell response was faster but weaker, reaching its peak on day 5 rather than on day 15. Most clones expanded after primary vaccination (96% of CD4 and roughly 90% of CD8) were re-detected after the booster, suggesting that broad memory maintenance occurred. FACS-sorted repertoires could contain abundant contaminating clonotypes from the bulk population, so computational filtering was required. Because only a couple of donors were included in the study, the extent to which the findings can be generalized is limited. A small share of clonotypes was detected in both CD4 and CD8 compartments, with the overlap likely arising from convergent recombination.

This clonotype occurred many times. Its antigen is not yet known. No quality values exist for individual bases; no much larger clone is one base distant. This TCR was sampled from a man younger than 30 who received the YFV17D yellow fever vaccine. The sample consisted of CD4+ T cells sorted from PBMCs, taken more than 4 days after the first yellow fever vaccination. The sequence joins TRBV2 to TRBJ2-3, with the identity of the D gene unclear. For the CDR3, the sequence is CASSEAPSTSTDTQYF. The nucleotide sequence reads as follows: TGTGCCAGCAGTGAAGCGCCCTCAACTAGCACAGATACGCAGTATTTT.